The TCR beta chain under discussion was sequenced for a study of identical twins. TCRdb ran MiXCR on the 5' RACE reads and lists one entry per CDR3 protein. The table includes hundreds of thousands of distinct CDR3 sequences, over 20% detected once. Study conclusions and caveats: Recombination models fit unrelated individuals' TCR alpha sharing but underestimated twins'.

There are many counts of this clonotype. As yet, its antigen is unknown. V was trimmed by 5 bases and J by 2 bases, leaving 12 bases between them. CDR1 is SEHNR, CDR2 FQNEAQ, per germline (reference sequence). This CDR3 is built from 14 residues. These sequences were also reported in another study, on T cells expressing NK-cell markers. As that study records: From sorted CD3+CD56+NKG2C+, CD3+CD56+NKG2C- and CD3+CD56-NKG2C+ T cells came the TCR beta repertoires.

The chain combines TRBV7-9 with TRBJ2-5; D possibly corresponds to TRBD2 (6 bases). Sequencing was done on a sample of PBMCs. The sequence derives from a woman aged 18-30 years in good health. The CDR3 spells CASSRGTGQETQYF. CDR3 in DNA: TGTGCCAGCAGCCGGGGGACCGGTCAAGAGACCCAGTACTTC.